This T cell receptor beta chain emerged from a study of beta chain features in type 1 diabetes (dated by TCRdb to the late 2010s). Regarding the study in general: Patients and healthy donors did not differ in mean age, gender distribution, total cell number or subset yield. A total of roughly 100 million sorted cells were examined across all samples, and a strong correlation was observed between cell number per subset and RNA yield. Regulatory and stem cell-like memory subsets were isolated from only 8 patients and about 8 healthy donors, whereas naive and central memory subsets came from all 30 or so donors. In the study, recently diagnosed type 1 diabetes patients and matched healthy donors were compared on the TCRB repertoires of their sorted circulating CD4+ T cell subsets.

In the germline V gene, CDR1 corresponds to SGHRS and CDR2 to YFSETQ. Inclusive of the bounding cysteine and phenylalanine, the CDR3 is 16 residues long. This entry keeps only the CDR3 DNA: 48 bases, framed from base 1. The germline V and J ends show losses of 1 base and 4 bases respectively, and no gene match explains 7 bases of the junction. All of the isolated RNA was reverse transcribed with the High Capacity cDNA Reverse Transcription Kit, so expressed TCRB transcripts were sequenced. Deep immunoSEQ sequencing was performed on naive, central memory and regulatory T cell samples, with an average of roughly 3.3 million total reads per sample. After sorted cells were lysed in RLT buffer, RNA was extracted with DNase-treated RNeasy Micro or Mini kits, with the choice depending on cell number. To prevent cross-contamination, each cell subset was processed individually, whereas patient and healthy donor samples were processed jointly. Using the immunoSEQ multiplex PCR, TCRB sequences were amplified from cDNA into 87-bp fragments spanning the CDR3 region. Amplicons were sequenced on the Illumina HiSeq platform. The study's own analysis went as follows. PCR bias was computationally corrected using synthetic template baselines, reads within Hamming distance 2 were collapsed, and singletons that could not be merged were discarded. By aligning reads against IMGT, V, D and J genes, CDR3 length, and insertions or deletions at six rearrangement sites were assigned. Within each subset, clonotype counts were normalized to sorted cell number, after which true diversity and Gini coefficients were computed with the tcR R package. The overlap coefficient, calculated on TCRB nucleotide sequences, was used to quantify repertoire sharing. Out-of-frame TCRB sequences from naive cells were analyzed to stand in for the pre-selection repertoire. TCRdb took over this immuneACCESS table, retaining in-frame rearrangements with V and J assigned. Such tables are incomplete; in checked studies, under half of the missing clones stem from an unresolved V gene, and the remainder is unexplained. The D gene and trimming were derived from the DNA, and the V and J assignments and clone size from that table. This sample holds around 340,000 clones; about 18% were observed only once. The ten largest clones represent 0.044% of the sample.

Each donor gave one peripheral blood draw, approximately 0.11 L on average, collected into heparinised tubes. A BD FACSAria II and a panel including CD45RO, CCR7, CD25, CD127, CD95 and CD27 were used to sort naive, central memory, regulatory and stem cell-like memory CD4+ T cells. All sorted populations exceeded 95% purity. PBMCs were isolated immediately by Lymphoprep density gradient centrifugation and stained directly without culture. To minimize batch effects, samples were stained and sorted in pairs, one healthy donor with one patient per experiment. Broad study findings and their caveats: Fewer insertions and more nucleotide deletions at VDJ recombination sites were observed in patients with type 1 diabetes, implying thymic rearrangement abnormalities. Because small numbers of individuals were included in the HLA sub-analyses, any influence of HLA type on TCRB rearrangement was left unresolved. Shorter templates might have been favored by PCR, but patient and control samples were amplified and corrected together, so both groups would have been affected equally by any skew. Sequencing cDNA rather than genomic DNA could over-represent highly expressing activated cells, although activation and CD3 levels did not differ between groups. The naive, central memory and regulatory TCRB repertoires appeared to resemble one another more closely among patients than among healthy donors. In all four CD4+ subsets, TCRB CDR3 length was moderately but significantly shorter in type 1 diabetes patients.

With regard to this clone: Its antigen is unknown. Base quality data are lacking; no much larger clone is found one base away.

Sequences were obtained from naive CD4+ T cells from blood. Per the publication, the cell subset or site label means: true naive CD4+ T cells. The receptor was derived from a woman younger than 30 in good health. This chain joins TRBV5-1 to TRBJ2-5; 10 junctional bases match TRBD2. The nucleotide sequence reads TGCGCCAGCAGCTTGCCGAATAGCGGGGGGAGAGAGACCCAGTACTTC. Translated, this gives CASSLPNSGGRETQYF.